This T cell receptor (beta chain) was sequenced in a study of T cell responses to AZD1222 COVID-19 vaccine. General observations from the study: Among vaccine-associated CD4 TCRs, coverage spanned spike, with dominance at 160-218 and 743-854. Variant regions that are unmutated are reportedly the target of nearly half of spike-specific TCRs. Receipt of two AZD1222 doses was followed by a rise in Spike-specific TCR breadth and depth.

Germline values: CDR1 SGDLS, CDR2 YYNGEE. The V end lost 4 bases, the J end lost 1 base, and 11 bases lay between the germline ends. There are 14 residues in the CDR3. A remark on this clone: The target antigen is unknown.

Using immunoSEQ multiplex PCR, the repertoire was profiled, and TCRdb retains in-frame clones only, with some absent. Altogether more than 110,000 clones are present, 80% to 95% being singletons, with the ten largest covering around 3.5%. This material consisted of peripheral blood, taken 28 days after the second AZD1222 dose. This TCR derives from an adult who received the AZD1222 COVID-19 vaccine. V gene TRBV9 combines with J gene TRBJ1-1; D unclear. The CDR3 DNA reads TGTGCCAGCAGCCCCCGACACCAGAACACTGAAGCTTTCTTT. Amino acid sequence: CASSPRHQNTEAFF.